This entry is about one T cell receptor beta chain. This specimen belongs to a study of monozygotic twins with inflammatory bowel disease. Eight reactions per sample, run separately, yielded cDNA. Incorporation of UMIs carrying a 6-nucleotide sample barcode was performed by template switching. Reanalyzing the 5' RACE reads, TCRdb keeps one entry per CDR3 protein, without DNA. The sample has over 350,000 distinct CDR3 sequences. Researchers collected over 2 ml of blood per donor. The sequencing sample was made of blood. The receptor was isolated from a human donor with ulcerative colitis or Crohn's disease, or a healthy co-twin of an affected twin (not recorded which).

The CDR3 loop is CASSLGAGDYNEQFF. This sequence joins TRBV5-1 and TRBJ2-1; the TCRdb call, TRBD2, lacks DNA for checking. The CDR3 sequence is 15 residues long. The germline CDR1 and CDR2 sequences are SGHRS and YFSETQ.